These 22 T cell receptor beta chains were sequenced from one sample in a study of blood T cell repertoires in COVID-19. Clones were read by immunoSEQ multiplex PCR, and TCRdb kept only the in-frame ones, dropping some. This sample has roughly 150,000 clones; over 75% occur once, and the top ten carry approximately 5.4%. The sequenced sample consisted of PBMCs or T cells enriched from blood (not recorded which). All receptors come from a man aged 40-49 years who had recovered from COVID-19.

This chain links TRBV11-2 with TRBJ1-1; D gene ambiguous. CDR1 is SGHAT, CDR2 FQNNGV, per germline. This CDR3 has 14 amino acids. V was pared by 3 bases and J by 2 bases, with 10 bases between. The CDR3 is CASSFGLTNTEAFF. CDR3 in DNA: TGTGCCAGCAGCTTCGGACTGACAAACACTGAAGCTTTCTTT.

The V call is TRBV9, the J call TRBJ1-3; D ambiguous. This CDR3 is 13 amino acids long. The V end was cut by 4 bases, the J end by 8 bases, with 13 bases between. CDR1 and CDR2 from the germline V gene are SGDLS and YYNGEE. CDR3 protein: CASSISSEDTIYF. CDR3 coding DNA: TGTGCCAGCAGCATATCCTCTGAGGACACCATATATTTT. The full variable domain, completed using reference TRBV9 and TRBJ1-3, is DSGVTQTPKHLITATGQRVTLRCSPRSGDLSVYWYQQSLDQGLQFLIQYYNGEERAKGNILERFSAQQFPDLHSELNLSSLELGDSALYFCASSISSEDTIYFGEGSWLTVV.

The chain carries TRBV6-5 and TRBJ2-7; D is uncertain. Deletions cut 7 bases from V and 3 bases from J, with 10 bases between. Per germline, CDR1 MNHEY and CDR2 SVGAGI. This CDR3 contains 12 residues. CDR3 residues: CASTSKFYEQYF. The CDR3 nucleotides are TGTGCCAGCACATCTAAGTTCTACGAGCAGTACTTC.

The rearrangement uses TRBV30 and TRBJ1-2, with D maybe TRBD1 (5 bases). Trimming cost V 2 bases and J 6 bases, with 16 bases left between them. This CDR3 has 14 residues. CDR1 and CDR2 (germline): GTSNPN, SVGIG (reference sequence). This CDR3 is CAWSLSRRGNGYTF. The DNA for the CDR3 is TGTGCCTGGAGTTTGTCGAGAAGGGGAAATGGCTACACCTTC.

The V call is TRBV6-4, the J call TRBJ2-1; D remains ambiguous. The CDR3 consists of 15 residues. V was cut by 3 bases and J by 0 bases, with 9 bases left in between. The germline V gene has CDR1 MRHNA and CDR2 SNTAGT. As DNA, the CDR3 is TGTGCCAGCAGTGATGATGCCAGCTCCTACAATGAGCAGTTCTTC. This sequence encodes CASSDDASSYNEQFF.

The V gene is TRBV28, the J gene TRBJ1-2; the D is unclear. Looked up from germline, CDR1 is MDHEN and CDR2 is SYDVKM. The V end lost 6 bases, the J end lost 5 bases, and 10 bases lay between the germline ends. The CDR3 extends over 12 amino acids. The CDR3: CASSRQEYGYTF. The CDR3 DNA reads as TGTGCCAGCAGCCGCCAAGAGTATGGCTACACCTTC.

The chain joins TRBV12-5 to TRBJ2-3; D is possibly TRBD1 (5 bases). The CDR3 is made up of 15 amino acids. Trimming pared 2 bases from V and 4 bases from J, leaving 13 bases between. Germline V lookup: CDR1 LGHNT, CDR2 FRNRAP. This CDR3 reads CASGLYIGASDTQYF. CDR3 nucleotide sequence: TGTGCTAGTGGTTTGTATATAGGGGCTTCAGATACGCAGTATTTT.

This clone appeared many times. The chain employs TRBV6-5 and TRBJ2-7, with TRBD2 matching over 9 bases. Trimming removed 0 bases from V and 7 bases from J; junction bases left unmatched: 7. The CDR3 length is 15 residues. The V gene's germline CDR1 is MNHEY and CDR2 SVGAGI. The CDR3 sequence is CASSYSGSGGREQYV. The CDR3 DNA reads as TGTGCCAGCAGTTACTCGGGTAGCGGGGGTCGAGAGCAGTACGTC.

The chain couples TRBV7-8 to TRBJ2-3; 13 nucleotides align to TRBD2. This CDR3 has 15 residues. Germline assignment: CDR1 SGHVS and CDR2 FQNEAQ. V lost 6 bases and J lost 0; bases outside the gene matches: 0. In DNA form, the CDR3 reads TGTGCCAGCAGGGGACTAGCGGGGAGCACAGATACGCAGTATTTT. Residues: CASRGLAGSTDTQYF. The full variable domain, rest sourced from reference TRBV7-8 and TRBJ2-3, is GAGVSQSPRYKVAKRGQDVALRCDPISGHVSLFWYQQALGQGPEFLTYFQNEAQLDKSGLPSDRFFAERPEGSVSTLKIQRTQQEDSAVYLCASRGLAGSTDTQYFGPGTRLTVL.

The CDR3 region has the DNA TGTGCCAGCAGCAGAGGGGACAGGGAAACCTCCTATAATTCACCCCTCCACTTT. This codes for CASSRGDRETSYNSPLHF. This rearrangement joins TRBV21-1 to TRBJ1-6; whether TRBD1, the table's D call, matches the DNA was not checked. TRBV21-1 is an annotated pseudogene. CDR3 length equals 18 residues.

The chain uses TRBV29-1 and TRBJ2-1; D remains ambiguous. Germline V gives CDR1 SQVTM, CDR2 ANQGSEA. The CDR3 runs to 12 residues. V shed 2 bases and J shed 5 bases, with 7 bases lying between them. The DNA for the CDR3 is TGCAGCGTTGAATTTCCAAACAATGAGCAGTTCTTC. Its translation is CSVEFPNNEQFF.

The chain has TRBV6-5 and TRBJ2-7; 7 bases match TRBD2. Germline V lookup: CDR1 MNHEY, CDR2 SVGAGI. The junction had 10 bases not matched to a gene; V was cut back by 6 bases and J by 2 bases. This CDR3 has 15 amino acids. CDR3 residues: CASRREKDGTYEQYF. In nucleotides, the CDR3 is TGTGCCAGCAGGCGGGAGAAGGACGGTACCTACGAGCAGTACTTC.

The chain combines TRBV30 with TRBJ2-3; D possibly corresponds to TRBD2 (6 bases). V gave up 3 bases and J gave up 6 bases, with 10 bases separating them. The CDR3 is 12 amino acids. Germline-derived CDR1 and CDR2 are GTSNPN and SVGIG (reference sequence). CDR3 protein: CAWSLGGDTQYF. DNA of the CDR3: TGTGCCTGGAGCCTTGGGGGGGATACGCAGTATTTT.

The sample holds a few counts of this clone. The chain recombines TRBV12-2 with TRBJ1-5; TRBD1, the D gene given by the table, was not confirmed from the DNA. TRBV12-2 is a pseudogene segment. The CDR3 has 16 amino acids. CDR3 DNA sequence: TGTGCAAGTCGCTTACAAGAAAAACAGGAAAATCAGCCCCAGCATTTT. It yields the protein CASRLQEKQENQPQHF.

The chain employs TRBV30 and TRBJ1-3; no clear D gene. Trimming took 2 bases from V and 4 from J, leaving 12 bases between them. The V gene's germline CDR1 is GTSNPN and CDR2 SVGIG (reference sequence). The CDR3 is made up of 14 amino acids. CDR3: CAWSPTLLGNTIYF. For the CDR3, the DNA is TGTGCCTGGAGTCCCACTCTTTTAGGAAACACCATATATTTT.

This clone was recorded once. V usage is TRBV21-1 and J usage is TRBJ2-5; TRBD1 was called by the table and not checked on the DNA. TRBV21-1 represents a pseudogene. CDR3 size: 17 residues. The DNA for the CDR3 is TGTGCCAGCAGCACTCTCCCGGGACAGGTCGTCCAAGAGACCCAGTACTTC. It codes for CASSTLPGQVVQETQYF.

In nucleotides, the CDR3 is TGCGCCAGCAGCCAATCAGGGGCCACTAACTATGGCTACACCTTC. Residues: CASSQSGATNYGYTF. The genes are TRBV4-1 and TRBJ1-2; D is perhaps TRBD1 (6 bases). The CDR3 loop spans 15 amino acids. The V end lost 2 bases, the J end lost 0 bases, and 10 bases lay between the germline ends. The germline CDR1 and CDR2 sequences are MGHRA and YSYEKL.

The chain carries TRBV6-5 and TRBJ1-3; tentatively, D is TRBD1 (6 bases). The germline V gene has CDR1 MNHEY and CDR2 SVGAGI. The CDR3 runs to 15 residues. The V gene lost 4 bases and the J gene lost 4 bases, with 14 bases spanning the gap. This CDR3 is CASSFTGIGGNTIYF. Here the CDR3 DNA reads TGTGCCAGCAGTTTCACAGGGATAGGCGGAAACACCATATATTTT.

This clone was seen a single time. One end of the junction does not line up with germline, which may come from a read error. The gene calls are TRBV7-9 and TRBJ1-3; 7 bases align to TRBD1. The CDR3 has 12 amino acids. The germline CDR1 and CDR2 sequences are SEHNR and FQNEAQ (reference sequence). The chain's CDR3 is CASSFGTDRASF. The CDR3 DNA reads as TGTGCCAGCAGCTTCGGAACCGACAGGGCCTCTTTT.

V gene TRBV5-1 combines with J gene TRBJ2-1; 9 bases line up with TRBD1. J lost 6 bases, V lost 4 bases, and 14 bases had no gene match. CDR1 is SGHRS and CDR2 is YFSETQ in the germline V gene. This CDR3 contains 17 residues. This chain's CDR3 is CASSVGLRGQGGNEQFF. Written as DNA, the CDR3 is TGCGCCAGCAGCGTGGGTCTGAGGGGACAGGGTGGCAATGAGCAGTTCTTC.

The chain recombines TRBV18 with TRBJ1-2; 11 bases match TRBD1. The CDR3 runs 15 residues. With 3 bases clipped from V and 6 bases from J, the junction kept 6 bases outside the gene matches. CDR1 is KGHSH, CDR2 LQKENI, per germline. Here the CDR3 DNA reads TGTGCCAGCTCACCCGGACAGGGGGCTTATGATGGCTACACCTTC. This translates into CASSPGQGAYDGYTF.

This clone was observed a few times. This chain links TRBV6-4 with TRBJ2-3; 7 bases map to TRBD2. This CDR3 has 15 residues. V lost 2 bases, J lost 2 bases, and 4 bases stayed unmatched. Germline V lookup: CDR1 MRHNA, CDR2 SNTAGT. CDR3 residues: CASSDGLADTDTQYF. In nucleotides, the CDR3 is TGTGCCAGCAGTGACGGGCTAGCGGACACAGATACGCAGTATTTT.